A single sample gave rise to the 11 T cell receptor beta chains below, sequenced in a study of CXCR3-negative and CXCR3-positive naive CD8 T cells. General study findings and limits: TRB CDR3 hydrophobicity was greater in CXCR3-positive naive cells than in CXCR3-negative naive cells.

The antigens of these receptors remain unknown. Libraries were UMI-labeled 5' RACE TRB cDNA. TCRdb reanalyzed the 5' RACE reads, giving one entry per CDR3 protein sequence and no DNA. This sample's clone table lists about 120,000 distinct CDR3 sequences. Sequences were obtained from naive CXCR3+ CD8+ T cells from blood. The subset here: CD45RO-CCR7+CD27+CD95- naive CD8+ T cells expressing CXCR3 (TNR3+). Source of these receptors: a human donor in good health. Some clones in this sample may be carry-over from other donors' samples.

V is TRBV28 and J is TRBJ2-7; TCRdb selects TRBD1, and the lack of DNA leaves this call unchecked. Germline CDR1 and CDR2: MDHEN and SYDVKM. This CDR3 is built from 12 residues. CDR3 in amino acids: CATDRGAYEQYF.

The rearrangement links TRBV11-2 to TRBJ2-1; without DNA, the TCRdb call of TRBD2 cannot be checked. The CDR3 contains 12 residues. Germline values: CDR1 SGHAT, CDR2 FQNNGV. The CDR3 loop is CASSRTSDEQFF.

This rearrangement joins TRBV28 to TRBJ2-7; the D call from TCRdb, TRBD1, cannot be confirmed without DNA. The CDR3 consists of 15 residues. CDR1 and CDR2 from the germline V gene are MDHEN and SYDVKM. The CDR3: CASSLKGGSTYEQYF.

V usage is TRBV7-9 and J usage is TRBJ1-4. Germline V gene lookup returns CDR1 SEHNR and CDR2 FQNEAQ (reference sequence). The CDR3 is 16 amino acids. CDR3 residues: CASSISLAATNEKLFF.

The chain uses TRBV29-1 and TRBJ2-3; the TCRdb D gene call, TRBD1, has no DNA to confirm it. The length of the CDR3 is 11 residues. Germline CDR1 SQVTM, CDR2 ANQGSEA. The CDR3 region is CSVVGPRGQYF.

This chain uses TRBV28 with TRBJ2-5; TCRdb outputs TRBD2, but without DNA this stays unchecked. The CDR3 is 15 amino acids. Germline assignment: CDR1 MDHEN and CDR2 SYDVKM. CDR3 sequence reads: CASSRLAETQETQYF.

The CDR3 loop reads CSETLRRTDREQYF. The V call is TRBV29-1, the J call TRBJ2-7. The CDR3 contains 14 residues. Germline CDR1 and CDR2: SQVTM and ANQGSEA.

This chain's CDR3 is CSTTQGGNEQFF. This chain uses TRBV29-1 with TRBJ2-1; TCRdb's D gene call, TRBD2, goes unchecked for lack of DNA. CDR1 is SQVTM, CDR2 ANQGSEA, per germline. The CDR3 has 12 amino acids.

V gene TRBV7-9 combines with J gene TRBJ2-5. This CDR3 is 15 amino acids long. CDR1 and CDR2 (germline): SEHNR, FQNEAQ (reference sequence). CDR3 sequence reads: CASSFQVQIQETQYF.

This sequence joins TRBV10-3 and TRBJ2-7; TCRdb designates TRBD1, a call that cannot be tested without DNA. CDR1 is ENHRY, CDR2 SYGVKD, per germline. This CDR3 is 13 amino acids long. This CDR3 is CAISPGPVLEQYF.

The chain is built from TRBV28 and TRBJ1-3. Germline V CDR1 and CDR2: MDHEN, SYDVKM. CDR3 length: 13 amino acids. Here the CDR3 reads CASSFEFGNTIYF.